Below are 8 T cell receptor beta chains sequenced from a single sample in a study of OX40 agonist ivuxolimab in advanced cancers. Method: immunoSEQ multiplex PCR; TCRdb's copy keeps in-frame clones and lacks some. The profile shows tens of thousands of clones, approximately 85% of them singletons. This specimen consisted of CD4+ or CD8+ T cells sorted from blood, obtained in a trial of the OX40 agonist ivuxolimab. All receptors come from an adult with an advanced solid tumor such as melanoma, head and neck, liver or kidney cancer.

This chain links TRBV2 with TRBJ2-2; D might be TRBD2 (6 bases). CDR3 length: 16 residues. The germline V and J ends were trimmed by 2 bases and 3 bases, with 13 bases remaining between them. CDR1 is SNHLY, CDR2 FYNNEI, per germline. The CDR3, as DNA: TGTGCCAGCAGTGAATTCCTCAGGAGGGACACCGGGGAGCTGTTTTTT. This sequence encodes CASSEFLRRDTGELFF.

This chain uses TRBV6-5 with TRBJ1-2; D ambiguous. The CDR3 has 13 amino acids. With 5 bases removed from V and 4 bases from J, the gap between germline ends came to 11 bases. Germline V gene sequence: CDR1 MNHEY, CDR2 SVGAGI. The CDR3 DNA reads as TGTGCCAGCAGTGATCACGGAACCTATGGCTACACCTTC. It is translated as CASSDHGTYGYTF.

The V call is TRBV5-5, the J call TRBJ2-7; possibly TRBD1 or TRBD2 for D (5 bases each). Germline V lookup: CDR1 SGHKS, CDR2 YYEKEE (reference sequence). Deletions cut 4 bases from V and 0 bases from J, with 14 bases between. The CDR3 length is 15 residues. CDR3 amino acids: CASSLDGAFSYEQYF. CDR3 nucleotides: TGTGCCAGCAGCCTCGACGGGGCGTTCTCCTACGAGCAGTACTTC.

V usage is TRBV5-1 and J usage is TRBJ1-5, with D perhaps matching TRBD1 (5 bases). The CDR3 is 14 amino acids. V lost 0 bases, J lost 6 bases, and 10 bases lay in between. Germline loops: CDR1 SGHRS, CDR2 YFSETQ. CDR3 coding DNA: TGCGCCAGCAGCTTGGACCCAGGGACTCAGCCCCAGCATTTT. Translation gives CASSLDPGTQPQHF.

The chain recombines TRBV2 with TRBJ1-6, with D unresolved. The germline gives CDR1 SNHLY, CDR2 FYNNEI. This CDR3 comprises 17 residues. The germline V and J ends were trimmed by 7 bases and 7 bases, with 23 bases remaining between them. This CDR3 is CASNQHSFPGGNSPLHF. The CDR3 DNA reads as TGTGCCAGCAATCAACACTCATTCCCGGGTGGCAATTCACCCCTCCACTTT.

V gene TRBV28 combines with J gene TRBJ1-1; 7 positions agree with TRBD1. V shed 6 bases and J 5 bases; nucleotides not matched to a gene: 6. Germline V gene sequence: CDR1 MDHEN, CDR2 SYDVKM. The CDR3 extends over 13 amino acids. In DNA, the CDR3 is TGTGCCAGCAGGCAGGGGGGACGGACTGAAGCTTTCTTT. It codes for CASRQGGRTEAFF.

This rearrangement joins TRBV5-1 to TRBJ2-5, with 12 positions matching TRBD2. CDR3 length equals 16 residues. J lost 4 bases, V lost 4 bases, and 8 bases had no gene match. The germline V gene has CDR1 SGHRS and CDR2 YFSETQ. CDR3 DNA sequence: TGCGCCAGCAGCCCACGGGCTAGCGGGGGGGCAGAGACCCAGTACTTC. It encodes CASSPRASGGAETQYF.

This clone was detected once. V and J are TRBV2 and TRBJ2-7; D is undetermined. Per germline, CDR1 SNHLY and CDR2 FYNNEI. The CDR3 is made up of 15 amino acids. V shed 6 bases and J shed 5 bases, with 20 bases lying between them. CDR3 DNA sequence: TGTGCCAGCAGGCACGCAGGATGGTCATCCCACGAGCAGTACTTC. Residues: CASRHAGWSSHEQYF.